This T cell receptor (beta chain) was sequenced for a study of shared clonotypes between healthy human individuals. In the study overall: A couple of female and three male donors aged 18 to 49 were enrolled. Each donor's CD4 naive and CD4 memory cells filled three plates apiece, CD8 naive two, and CD8 memory one.

Using immunoSEQ multiplex PCR, the repertoire was profiled, and TCRdb retains in-frame clones only, with some absent. The sample holds around 2,000,000 clones, 85% to 95% seen once. Germline CDR1 and CDR2: MGHDK and SYGVNS. The CDR3 has 18 amino acids. V dropped 4 bases and J dropped 0; count of bases not matched to a gene: 10. Healthy adults negative for HIV, lacking recent acute infections or vaccinations, served as donors. This chain links TRBV25-1 with TRBJ2-1, with 9 bases fitting TRBD1. This clonotype was obtained from a man in his late teens or twenties in good health. The sample taken for sequencing was naive CD4+ T cells sorted from blood. Subset: CD45RA+ positively selected. Written as DNA, the CDR3 is TGTGCCAGCAGTGCGGGGACAGGGTCCCCAAGCTCCTACAATGAGCAGTTCTTC. Protein: CASSAGTGSPSSYNEQFF.